This entry features one T cell receptor (beta chain) sequence. The antigen is undetermined. Sequencing was designed to attain a depth spanning 1 in 200,000 to 1 in 1 million T cells. Assay used: immunoSEQ multiplex PCR; TCRdb lists only in-frame clones, some missing. Found here are about 92,000 clones, 70% to 80% of them singletons; the top ten hold around 24%. From cryopreserved PBMCs came approximately 1.9 micrograms of genomic DNA used for TCR beta libraries. The sample originates from a study of cytotoxic CD8 clonotypes in ibrutinib-treated CLL. About the study: Productive templates averaged 255,043 per sample, and productive rearrangements around 92,000. Study results and caveats: Against age-matched healthy donors, baseline clonality ran higher and tracked circulating CD8+ T-cell counts.

Germline CDR1 and CDR2: SGHTA and FQGTGA. This CDR3 has 16 amino acids. V lost 3 bases to trimming and J lost 0 bases, with 12 bases between them. The TCR comes from a human donor with chronic lymphocytic leukemia. The rearrangement links TRBV7-3 to TRBJ2-1, with D tentatively TRBD2 (6 bases). The sample consisted of PBMCs, taken after 24 months of ibrutinib treatment. Here the CDR3 reads CASSFQRVSSYNEQFF. The CDR3 region has the DNA TGTGCCAGCAGCTTCCAGCGGGTAAGCTCCTACAATGAGCAGTTCTTC.